Included here is one T cell receptor (beta chain) sequence, with context. Its specificity is not known. Assay used: immunoSEQ multiplex PCR; TCRdb lists only in-frame clones, some missing. Of over 85,000 clones listed, roughly 90% are singletons. These data come from a study of OX40 agonist ivuxolimab in advanced cancers. About the research overall: Patients were treated with ivuxolimab, an agonistic anti-OX40 (CD134) antibody. Age averaged 60 years (range about 20 to 79), and 82.7% were male. Study-level findings and limits: What antigens the expanded peripheral T cells recognized was never established.

The starting material was CD4+ or CD8+ T cells sorted from blood, obtained in a trial of the OX40 agonist ivuxolimab. This TCR was recovered from an adult with an advanced solid tumor such as melanoma, head and neck, liver or kidney cancer.

CDR3 protein: CASSRVRQPTAKLFF. The CDR3 region has the DNA TGTGCCAGCAGCCGTGTCAGACAGCCCACCGCTAAACTGTTTTTT. This sequence joins TRBV5-8 and TRBJ1-4; D is perhaps TRBD1 (5 bases). Trimming pared 4 bases from V and 11 bases from J, leaving 21 bases between. Germline V lookup: CDR1 SGHTS, CDR2 YDEGEE. This CDR3 is built from 15 residues. Full variable domain (missing parts from reference TRBV5-8 and TRBJ1-4): EAGVTQSPTHLIKTRGQQATLRCSPISGHTSVYWYQQALGLGLQFLLWYDEGEERNRGNFPPRFSGRQFPNYSSELNVNALELEDSALYLCASSRVRQPTAKLFFGSGTQLSVL.